The rows below give T cell receptor beta chains drawn from one sample of a study of OX40 agonist ivuxolimab in advanced cancers. Data came from immunoSEQ multiplex PCR; TCRdb stores just in-frame clones and leaves some out. The sample includes tens of thousands of clones, 85% seen only once; the top ten take about 2.5%. Sequenced material: CD4+ or CD8+ T cells sorted from blood, taken in a trial of the OX40 agonist ivuxolimab. The receptors stem from an adult with an advanced solid tumor such as melanoma, head and neck, liver or kidney cancer. Both conserved end residues are trimmed from each CDR3.

TRBV18,TRBJ1-3,ASSPPRGTGNTIY
TRBV6-5,TRBJ2-7,ASSYSPGQDEQY
TRBV18,TRBJ1-4,ASSPYDRATNEKLF
TRBV18,TRBJ2-1,ASSSGLAGVSEQF
TRBV7-3,TRBJ2-7,ASRQTGTTYEQY
TRBV30,TRBJ1-2,AWSVRVYGYT
TRBV15,TRBJ2-5,ATSKGQVQETQY
TRBV7-3,TRBJ1-1,ASSLRGENTEAF
TRBV28,TRBJ2-2,ASSLTSGANTGELF
TRBV2,TRBJ1-1,ASVVDPGASTEAF
TRBV2,TRBJ1-5,ASSEVGQGRQPQH
TRBV7-3,TRBJ2-1,ASSSSGTSYNEQF
TRBV6-5,TRBJ1-2,ASRENRVHYGYT
TRBV2,TRBJ2-3,ASSVQHASTDTQY
TRBV2,TRBJ2-2,ASSEVGAHTGELF
TRBV7-8,TRBJ2-1,ASSLAGTPWGEQF
TRBV9,TRBJ2-7,ASSPRTSGRAYEQY
TRBV7-2,TRBJ2-3,ASSLGHFYTDTQY
TRBV29-1,TRBJ1-2,SVRRETLGYT
TRBV7-6,TRBJ2-7,ASSEDLESSYEQY
TRBV7-2,TRBJ2-7,ASSLVGGRQGGEQY
TRBV7-9,TRBJ2-1,ASSLEFLSSYNEQF
TRBV7-9,TRBJ2-2,ASSLGHDTGELF
TRBV10-3,TRBJ1-5,AISEDSNQPQH
TRBV7-9,TRBJ2-7,ASNSREGASYEQY
TRBV11-2,TRBJ2-5,ASSFGTDRDQY
TRBV9,TRBJ1-2,ASSGRLTGGRTGYT
TRBV7-8,TRBJ2-7,ASMAGTETYEQY
TRBV29-1,TRBJ1-1,SVTINTEAF
TRBV5-1,TRBJ1-2,ASSAGQGGYGYT